This T cell receptor (beta chain) originates from a study of T-cell memory formation after mild COVID-19. Study summary: Among the donors, TCR clusters were largely specific to each donor.

TCRdb analysed the 5' RACE reads with MiXCR anew, one entry per CDR3 protein. This sample carries hundreds of thousands of distinct CDR3 sequences, about 15% of them seen once, and the ten largest clones take approximately 3.5%. The CDR3 spans 13 residues. Trimming removed 4 bases at V and 0 bases at J, with 7 bases between. In germline, CDR1 is WNHNN, CDR2 SYGVQD (reference sequence). On this clonotype itself: The antigen is unknown.

Study-level points and caveats: Mainly in CM and EM were contracting CD4+ clones; CD8+ were in EMRA.

The chain is built from TRBV10-1 and TRBJ2-7; possibly TRBD2 for D (5 bases). This clonotype originated in a man between 18 and 35 years old who had mild COVID-19 (a few samples of this study predate the infection). Cell type and time point are not known. Specimen: PBMCs or a T cell subset sorted from them (not recorded which). CDR3 loop: CASSVGSSYEQYF. The CDR3 DNA sequence: TGCGCCAGCAGTGTTGGGAGCTCCTACGAGCAGTACTTC.